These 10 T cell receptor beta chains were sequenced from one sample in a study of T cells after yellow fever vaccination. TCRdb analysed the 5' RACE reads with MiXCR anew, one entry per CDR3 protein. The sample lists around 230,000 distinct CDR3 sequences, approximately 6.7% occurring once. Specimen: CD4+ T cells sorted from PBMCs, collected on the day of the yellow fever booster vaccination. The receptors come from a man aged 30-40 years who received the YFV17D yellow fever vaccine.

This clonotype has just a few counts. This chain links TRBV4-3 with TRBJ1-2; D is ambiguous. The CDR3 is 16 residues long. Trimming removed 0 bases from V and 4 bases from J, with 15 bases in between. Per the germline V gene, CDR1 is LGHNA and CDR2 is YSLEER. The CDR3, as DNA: TGCGCCAGCAGCCAAGATAATAGACCGGCGGCCTATGGCTACACCTTC. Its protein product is CASSQDNRPAAYGYTF.

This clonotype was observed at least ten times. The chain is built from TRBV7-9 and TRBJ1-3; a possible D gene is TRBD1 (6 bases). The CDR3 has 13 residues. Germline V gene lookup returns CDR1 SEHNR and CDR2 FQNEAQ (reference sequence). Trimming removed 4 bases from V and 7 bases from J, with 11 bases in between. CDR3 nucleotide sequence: TGTGCCAGCAGCTCCAGGGGTGGCAACACCATATATTTT. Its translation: CASSSRGGNTIYF.

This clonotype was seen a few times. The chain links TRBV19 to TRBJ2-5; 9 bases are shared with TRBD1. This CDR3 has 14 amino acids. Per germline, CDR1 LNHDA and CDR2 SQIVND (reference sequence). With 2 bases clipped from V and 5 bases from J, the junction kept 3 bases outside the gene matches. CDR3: CASSITGGFETQYF. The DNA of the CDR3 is TGTGCCAGTAGTATAACAGGGGGCTTTGAGACCCAGTACTTC.

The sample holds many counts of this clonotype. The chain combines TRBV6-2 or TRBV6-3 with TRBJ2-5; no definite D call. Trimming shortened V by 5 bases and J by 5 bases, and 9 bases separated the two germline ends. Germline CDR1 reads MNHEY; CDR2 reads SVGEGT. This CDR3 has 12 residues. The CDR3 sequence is CASSPLLETQYF. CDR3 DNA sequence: TGTGCCAGCAGTCCTCTACTGGAGACCCAGTACTTC.

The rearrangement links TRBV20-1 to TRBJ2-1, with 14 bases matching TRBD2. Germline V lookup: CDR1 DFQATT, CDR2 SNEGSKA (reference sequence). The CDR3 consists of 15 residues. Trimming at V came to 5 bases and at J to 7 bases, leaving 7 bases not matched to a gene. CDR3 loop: CSASMGTSGSNEQFF. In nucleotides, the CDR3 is TGCAGTGCTTCAATGGGGACTAGCGGGAGTAATGAGCAGTTCTTC.

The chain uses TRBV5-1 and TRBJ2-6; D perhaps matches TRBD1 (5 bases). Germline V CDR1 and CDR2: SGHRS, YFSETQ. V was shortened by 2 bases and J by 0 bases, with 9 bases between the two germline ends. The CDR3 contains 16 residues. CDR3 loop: CASSFGQSSGANVLTF. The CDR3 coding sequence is TGCGCCAGCAGCTTCGGACAAAGCTCTGGGGCCAACGTCCTGACTTTC.

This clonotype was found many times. CDR3 protein: CSASDDRGSPDTQYF. In DNA form, the CDR3 reads TGCAGTGCTAGTGATGACCGGGGGAGCCCAGATACGCAGTATTTT. V usage is TRBV20-1 and J usage is TRBJ2-3, with D perhaps matching TRBD2 (6 bases). The V end lost 3 bases, the J end lost 4 bases, and 17 bases lay between the germline ends. CDR1 is DFQATT, CDR2 SNEGSKA, per germline (reference sequence). This CDR3 contains 15 residues.

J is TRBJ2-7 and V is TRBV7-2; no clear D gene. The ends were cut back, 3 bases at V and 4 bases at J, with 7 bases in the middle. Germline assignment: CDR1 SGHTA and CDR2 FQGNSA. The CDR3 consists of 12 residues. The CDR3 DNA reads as TGTGCCAGCAGCTTCCCCTTATACGAGCAGTACTTC. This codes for CASSFPLYEQYF.

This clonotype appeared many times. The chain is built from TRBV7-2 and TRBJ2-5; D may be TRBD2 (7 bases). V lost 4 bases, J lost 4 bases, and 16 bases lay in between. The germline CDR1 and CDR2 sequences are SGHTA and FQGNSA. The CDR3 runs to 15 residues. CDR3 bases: TGTGCCAGCAGCTCGTGGAAGGGAGGGGGAGAGACCCAGTACTTC. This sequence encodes CASSSWKGGGETQYF.

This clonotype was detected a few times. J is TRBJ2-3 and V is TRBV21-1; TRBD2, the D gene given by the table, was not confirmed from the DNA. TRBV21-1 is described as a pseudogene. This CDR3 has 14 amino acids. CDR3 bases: TGTGCCAGCAGCAAAGCAGGCGGGAGAGATACGCAGTATTTT. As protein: CASSKAGGRDTQYF.